The 29 T cell receptor beta chains reported below all come from one sample, sequenced in a study of T cell clonotyping in hematopoietic cell transplantation. TCRdb's copy holds only in-frame clones and misses some; the assay was immunoSEQ multiplex PCR. Of 35,000 to 45,000 clones in the sample, about 93% are singletons; the top ten hold about 0.81%. Source material: peripheral blood mononuclear cells. The origin of the receptors is a woman in her 50s in good health. Some clones in this sample may be carry-over from other donors' samples.

The chain combines TRBV6-5 with TRBJ1-2; no definite D call. The V end was cut by 0 bases, the J end by 2 bases, with 13 bases between. Germline values: CDR1 MNHEY, CDR2 SVGAGI. The CDR3 has 16 residues. CDR3 bases: TGTGCCAGCAGTTACTCTGCAGGATCGGTCAACTATGGCTACACCTTC. Its protein is CASSYSAGSVNYGYTF.

CDR3 sequence reads: CASSQTRGTPDSGNTIYF. The CDR3 DNA is TGTGCCAGCAGCCAAACCAGAGGGACACCGGACTCTGGAAACACCATATATTTT. This chain links TRBV4-2 with TRBJ1-3, with a tentative D call TRBD1 (6 bases). Between the trimmed V and J ends, which lost 2 bases and 0 bases, there was a span of 17 bases. Germline V CDR1 and CDR2: LGHNA, YNFKEQ. The CDR3 loop spans 18 amino acids.

In nucleotides, the CDR3 is TGTGCCAGCAGCTTGGAACAATGGGAAAAACTGTTTTTT. It encodes CASSLEQWEKLFF. The rearrangement uses TRBV7-2 and TRBJ1-4, with D unresolved. The CDR3 spans 13 residues. Germline V gene sequence: CDR1 SGHTA, CDR2 FQGNSA. V was shortened by 3 bases and J by 8 bases, with 10 bases between the two germline ends.

This sequence joins TRBV4-1 and TRBJ2-7; D remains unclear. Trimming pared 0 bases from V and 0 bases from J, leaving 6 bases between. The CDR3 runs 14 residues. Germline CDR1 is MGHRA and CDR2 is YSYEKL. CDR3 sequence: CASSQEISSYEQYF. CDR3 nucleotides: TGCGCCAGCAGCCAAGAAATCTCCTCCTACGAGCAGTACTTC.

This clone was detected once. The chain combines TRBV6-5 with TRBJ1-2; the D is unclear. Germline V CDR1 and CDR2: MNHEY, SVGAGI. There are 13 residues in the CDR3. V was clipped by 3 bases and J by 0 bases, with 5 bases between them. CDR3 sequence reads: CASSYDANYGYTF. CDR3 sequence (DNA): TGTGCCAGCAGTTATGACGCTAACTATGGCTACACCTTC.

The genes are TRBV15 and TRBJ2-7, with D perhaps being TRBD1 or TRBD2 (5 bases each). Germline assignment: CDR1 LNHNV and CDR2 YYDKDF (reference sequence). The CDR3 has 13 amino acids. The V gene lost 3 bases and the J gene lost 4 bases, with 10 bases spanning the gap. The CDR3 nucleotides are TGTGCCACCAGCAGGGGGGACCGGTACGAGCAGTACTTC. Translation gives CATSRGDRYEQYF.

The chain recombines TRBV5-4 with TRBJ1-2, with TRBD1 matching over 7 bases. The J segment lost 8 bases and the V segment lost 0 bases, leaving 7 bases of the junction unmatched. The CDR3 extends over 14 amino acids. CDR1 is SGHNT and CDR2 is YYREEE in the germline V gene (reference sequence). The CDR3 region is CASSLGDRDEGYTF. CDR3 bases: TGTGCCAGCAGCTTGGGTGACAGGGACGAAGGCTACACCTTC.

The chain combines TRBV4-2 with TRBJ2-1, with TRBD2 matching over 12 bases. The CDR3 is 18 amino acids. The ends lost 5 bases at V and 8 bases at J; junction bases unmatched: 16. Germline V gene data show CDR1 as LGHNA and CDR2 as YNFKEQ. The CDR3 bases are TGTGCCAGCAGCACACTCCATCCACTAGCGGGGGGCGGGGATGAGCAGTTCTTC. Protein sequence: CASSTLHPLAGGGDEQFF.

The J gene is TRBJ1-2, the V gene TRBV6-1; D call uncertain. Germline CDR1 and CDR2: MNHNS and SASEGT. The length of the CDR3 is 14 residues. Trimming removed 3 bases at V and 8 bases at J, with 16 bases between. The CDR3 sequence: CASSESGTLIGYTF. In DNA form, the CDR3 reads TGTGCCAGCAGTGAGTCGGGAACCCTTATAGGCTACACCTTC.

The V gene is TRBV9, the J gene TRBJ2-2, with D perhaps matching TRBD2 (5 bases). V was clipped by 0 bases and J by 3 bases, with 15 bases between them. The length of the CDR3 is 17 residues. Germline CDR1 is SGDLS and CDR2 is YYNGEE. The CDR3 sequence: CASSVASSHGDTGELFF. CDR3 DNA: TGTGCCAGCAGCGTAGCGTCTAGTCACGGGGACACCGGGGAGCTGTTTTTT.

The J gene is TRBJ2-7, the V gene TRBV11-3; TRBD2 matches 7 bases. This CDR3 has 16 amino acids. Looked up from germline, CDR1 is SGHNT and CDR2 is YENEEA. Unmatched junction bases numbered 9, after V lost 4 bases and J lost 0 bases. CDR3 in DNA: TGTGCCAGCAGCTCTAATCGGGGAGGGACCTCCTACGAGCAGTACTTC. Residues: CASSSNRGGTSYEQYF.

The rearrangement joins TRBV27 to TRBJ2-7; D gene ambiguous. The germline V and J ends were trimmed by 3 bases and 1 base, with 16 bases remaining between them. The germline V gene encodes CDR1 MNHEY and CDR2 SMNVEV (reference sequence). The CDR3 loop spans 16 amino acids. Here the CDR3 DNA reads TGTGCCAGCAGTTTTGGTGTAAGCCTGAGGTCCTACGAGCAGTACTTC. Its protein is CASSFGVSLRSYEQYF.

This clone occurred once. This chain links TRBV5-4 with TRBJ1-3, with D perhaps TRBD1 (5 bases). Germline lookup yields CDR1 SGHNT and CDR2 YYREEE (reference sequence). This CDR3 has 16 amino acids. The V end was cut by 0 bases, the J end by 6 bases, with 16 bases between. The CDR3 region is CASSLDPDSTKNTIYF. The CDR3 nucleotides read TGTGCCAGCAGCTTGGATCCTGACAGTACAAAAAACACCATATATTTT.

This clone was seen just once. This sequence joins TRBV27 and TRBJ1-4, with D unresolved. Germline V gives CDR1 MNHEY, CDR2 SMNVEV (reference sequence). There are 14 residues in the CDR3. V gave up 5 bases and J gave up 4 bases, with 11 bases separating them. CDR3 sequence reads: CASSESSLNEKLFF. The CDR3 region has the DNA TGTGCCAGCAGTGAATCGAGCCTTAATGAAAAACTGTTTTTT.

This clone was recorded once. The chain employs TRBV2 and TRBJ2-7, with D unresolved. CDR1 is SNHLY and CDR2 is FYNNEI in the germline V gene. The CDR3 is 13 amino acids. Trimming left V 9 bases short and J 0 bases short, with 12 bases between. CDR3 protein: CASLRLSSYEQYF. The CDR3 region has the DNA TGTGCCAGTCTACGTTTAAGCTCCTACGAGCAGTACTTC.

The chain recombines TRBV28 with TRBJ1-2; tentatively, D is TRBD1 (6 bases). This CDR3 has 15 residues. CDR1 is MDHEN and CDR2 is SYDVKM in the germline V gene. V shed 2 bases and J shed 2 bases, with 12 bases lying between them. The CDR3 is CASSLRGGPNYGYTF. For the CDR3, the DNA is TGTGCCAGCAGTTTAAGAGGGGGACCAAACTATGGCTACACCTTC.

The CDR3 is CSANAWEQYF. The CDR3 DNA reads TGCAGTGCTAATGCTTGGGAGCAGTACTTC. V usage is TRBV20-1 and J usage is TRBJ2-7; D unresolved. The CDR3 loop spans 10 amino acids. Germline loops: CDR1 DFQATT, CDR2 SNEGSKA (reference sequence). V gave up 4 bases and J gave up 7 bases, with 8 bases separating them.

In this sample, this clone turned up once. CDR3 protein: CASSIRTGPYGYTF. CDR3 bases: TGTGCCAGTAGTATCAGGACAGGCCCCTATGGCTACACCTTC. The chain carries TRBV19 and TRBJ1-2; 7 bases fit TRBD1. From germline, CDR1 is LNHDA and CDR2 SQIVND (reference sequence). CDR3 length: 14 residues. V shed 3 bases and J 4 bases; nucleotides not matched to a gene: 5.

The chain employs TRBV11-3 and TRBJ1-2, with a tentative D call TRBD1 (6 bases). V dropped 5 bases and J dropped 8 bases, with 24 bases sitting between them. Looked up from germline, CDR1 is SGHNT and CDR2 is YENEEA. The CDR3 is made up of 16 amino acids. The CDR3 region has the DNA TGTGCCAGCAGCCTAAGGCCATCAGGGGATCAGGGGGGCTACACCTTC. Its protein is CASSLRPSGDQGGYTF.

The DNA of the CDR3 is TGTGCCAGCAGCCAAGATAATACAGGGGGCTATGGCTACACCTTC. Translating gives CASSQDNTGGYGYTF. This chain joins TRBV14 and TRBJ1-2; TRBD1 aligns across 8 bases. There are 15 residues in the CDR3. From germline, CDR1 is SGHDN and CDR2 FVKESK. V dropped 0 bases and J dropped 4; count of bases not matched to a gene: 4.

This rearrangement joins TRBV11-2 to TRBJ1-3, with unresolved D. Deletions cut 1 base from V and 7 bases from J, with 20 bases between. The germline V gene has CDR1 SGHAT and CDR2 FQNNGV. The CDR3 is 17 amino acids. The CDR3, as DNA: TGTGCCAGCAGCTTAGTACGTGGGTGGGGTGCCCTGAACACCATATATTTT. Translation: CASSLVRGWGALNTIYF.

The V call is TRBV7-3, the J call TRBJ2-5, with 7 bases fitting TRBD2. This CDR3 comprises 15 residues. The trim removed 2 bases at V and 5 bases at J, leaving 8 bases unmatched. Germline CDR1 and CDR2: SGHTA and FQGTGA. This chain's CDR3 is CASSLSSGTYETQYF. DNA of the CDR3: TGTGCCAGCAGCTTATCCAGCGGGACTTATGAGACCCAGTACTTC.

V gene TRBV11-3 combines with J gene TRBJ2-5; 8 bases are a match to TRBD1. The CDR3 totals 15 residues. Germline assignment: CDR1 SGHNT and CDR2 YENEEA. V trimming: 4 bases; J trimming: 2 bases; junction bases outside the gene matches: 6. DNA for the CDR3: TGTGCCAGCAGCTCCGATCACAGGGGGCAAGAGACCCAGTACTTC. It encodes CASSSDHRGQETQYF.

The gene calls are TRBV2 and TRBJ1-3; D not certain. Germline values: CDR1 SNHLY, CDR2 FYNNEI. The V and J ends lost 3 bases and 8 bases respectively, with 8 bases between them. This CDR3 has 12 residues. The CDR3 region is CASSEFEDTIYF. Here the CDR3 DNA reads TGTGCCAGCAGTGAGTTTGAAGACACCATATATTTT.

The chain links TRBV7-3 to TRBJ2-7, with a weak D call TRBD1 (7 bases). V was trimmed by 5 bases and J by 0 bases, leaving 11 bases between them. This CDR3 spans 14 amino acids. Germline V gene sequence: CDR1 SGHTA, CDR2 FQGTGA. This chain's CDR3 is CASSPGGNSYEQYF. DNA of the CDR3: TGTGCCAGCAGCCCAGGGGGGAACTCCTACGAGCAGTACTTC.

The chain recombines TRBV25-1 with TRBJ1-5; D perhaps matches TRBD1 (5 bases). The CDR3 sequence is 13 residues long. The germline gives CDR1 MGHDK, CDR2 SYGVNS. Trimming shortened V by 3 bases and J by 7 bases, and 10 bases separated the two germline ends. The chain's CDR3 is CASSESGAQPQHF. The CDR3 DNA reads TGTGCCAGCAGTGAGTCTGGGGCCCAGCCCCAGCATTTT.

V gene TRBV28 combines with J gene TRBJ1-5, with a tentative D call TRBD1 (5 bases). CDR3 length equals 13 residues. Trimming shortened V by 5 bases and J by 7 bases, and 12 bases separated the two germline ends. From germline, CDR1 is MDHEN and CDR2 SYDVKM. CDR3: CASSPSGGQPQHF. As DNA, the CDR3 is TGTGCCAGCAGTCCCTCGGGGGGACAGCCCCAGCATTTT. The full variable domain, in which reference TRBV28 and TRBJ1-5 provide the parts outside the CDR3, is DVKVTQSSRYLVKRTGEKVFLECVQDMDHENMFWYRQDPGLGLRLIYFSYDVKMKEKGDIPEGYSVSREKKERFSLILESASTNQTSMYLCASSPSGGQPQHFGDGTRLSIL.

V is TRBV2 and J is TRBJ2-2; the D is unclear. The V end lost 2 bases, the J end lost 7 bases, and 11 bases lay between the germline ends. The CDR3 consists of 14 residues. Germline CDR1 and CDR2: SNHLY and FYNNEI. The CDR3 spells CASSESLYDGELFF. The DNA for the CDR3 is TGTGCCAGCAGTGAAAGTCTTTACGACGGGGAGCTGTTTTTT.

The chain uses TRBV7-2 and TRBJ2-1; D tentatively fits TRBD1 or TRBD2 (5 bases each). Trimming stripped 2 bases from V and 6 bases from J, with 17 bases between. The CDR3 contains 16 residues. Looked up from germline, CDR1 is SGHTA and CDR2 is FQGNSA. CDR3 DNA sequence: TGTGCCAGCAGCTTAATTCGGGGCTTCCGTTCCAATGAGCAGTTCTTC. Translated, it gives CASSLIRGFRSNEQFF.